The present T cell receptor (beta chain) was sequenced within a study of T-cell reconstitution after alpha-beta-depleted transplantation in children. Unique molecular identifiers were used in preparing the TCRbeta library. TCRdb recomputed calls from the PCR reads with MiXCR, one row per CDR3 protein. The table shows about 200,000 distinct CDR3 sequences, with about 8.2% occurring only once. After removal of 3 bases from V and 2 bases from J, the junction contained 11 bases not matched to a gene. The CDR3 has 17 residues. CDR1 and CDR2 from the germline V gene are SEHNR and FQNEAQ (reference sequence).

The sample consisted of PBMCs, mostly from graft donor cells, taken 360 days after TCRalphabeta/CD19-depleted stem cell transplant. The J gene is TRBJ1-2, the V gene TRBV7-9, with TRBD1 matching over 8 bases. The clonotype comes from a male patient aged 2 to 9 who had a stem cell transplant for acute myeloid leukemia, so the T cells may come from the graft donor. The CDR3 reads CASSFQGARHLNYGYTF. The CDR3 bases are TGTGCCAGCAGCTTTCAGGGGGCGCGACATTTGAACTATGGCTACACCTTC.